A selection of T cell receptor beta chains follows, all from one sample in a study of neurological immune-mediated disorders. TCRdb reprocessed the 5' RACE reads via MiXCR and lists one record per CDR3 protein. The sample gives 40,000 or so distinct CDR3 sequences, roughly 7% of which show up once; 4.4% is in the top ten. Sequencing was carried out using PBMCs. All receptors come from a woman between 40 and 50 years old in good health. Each CDR3 is given with its conserved first and last residue. The D gene is left open where the match is weak. For some rows the clone size is stated as once, few or many, or as a class when expanded; others skip it.

J,D,size,V,DNA,CDR3
TRBJ1-1,NA,many,TRBV7-9,TGTGCCAGCAGCCCCCCTGCGGGTCTCGAGGCTTTCTTT,CASSPPAGLEAFF
TRBJ2-1,TRBD1,many,TRBV24-1,TGTGCCACCAGTGACACCGGGACAGGGTTTGAGCAGTTCTTC,CATSDTGTGFEQFF
TRBJ2-7,NA,many,TRBV6-5,TGTGCCAGCAGTTACTCGAAGACGGGGATCGCCTACGAGCAGTACTTC,CASSYSKTGIAYEQYF
TRBJ2-1,TRBD2,medium-sized,TRBV5-1,TGCGCCAGCAGCGGACTAGCGGGAGGGTACAATGAGCAGTTCTTC,CASSGLAGGYNEQFF
TRBJ1-2,TRBD1,few,TRBV29-1,TGCAGCGCTGGACAGGGTATCTATGGCTACACCTTC,CSAGQGIYGYTF
TRBJ1-2,NA,many,TRBV4-1,TGCGCCAGCAGCAACCTGGACGGATCCCACTACACCTTC,CASSNLDGSHYTF
TRBJ2-2,NA,many,TRBV3-1,TGTGCCAGCACCCTGGACACCGACACCGGGGAGCTGTTTTTT,CASTLDTDTGELFF
TRBJ1-1,NA,many,TRBV24-1,TGTGCCACCAGTGATAGGGTCGGGAACACTGAAGCTTTCTTT,CATSDRVGNTEAFF
TRBJ2-5,TRBD1,NA,TRBV18,TGTGCCAGCTCAGAATCCGGGGACAGGGAGGAGACCCAGTACTTC,CASSESGDREETQYF
TRBJ2-7,TRBD1,medium-sized,TRBV5-1,TGCGCCAGCAGCGACTCGCCGGGACAGCCTTACGAGCAGTACTTC,CASSDSPGQPYEQYF
TRBJ2-5,TRBD2,NA,TRBV5-1,TGCGCCAGCAGCTTGTCGGGAGGAGAGACCCAGTACTTC,CASSLSGGETQYF
TRBJ1-6,NA,many,TRBV6-6,TGTGCCAGCACATTCCCACAGGGAACGCGTCTTAATTCACCCCTCCACTTT,CASTFPQGTRLNSPLHF